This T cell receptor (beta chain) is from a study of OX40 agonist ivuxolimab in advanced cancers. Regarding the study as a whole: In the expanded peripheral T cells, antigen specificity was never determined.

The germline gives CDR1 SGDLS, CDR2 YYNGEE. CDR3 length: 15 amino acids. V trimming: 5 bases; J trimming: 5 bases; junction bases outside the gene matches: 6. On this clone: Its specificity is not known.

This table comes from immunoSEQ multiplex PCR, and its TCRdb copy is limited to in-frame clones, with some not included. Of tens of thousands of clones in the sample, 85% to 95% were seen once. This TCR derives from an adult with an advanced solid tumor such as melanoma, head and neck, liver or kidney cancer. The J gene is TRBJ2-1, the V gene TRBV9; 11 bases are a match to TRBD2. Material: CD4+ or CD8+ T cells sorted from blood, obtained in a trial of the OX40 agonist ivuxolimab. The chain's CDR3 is CASSIAGGPDNEQFF. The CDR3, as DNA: TGTGCCAGCAGTATAGCGGGAGGGCCCGACAATGAGCAGTTCTTC.